In its sample, the clone carrying this T cell receptor (beta chain) was seen many times. Its antigen is currently unknown. Graves' hyperthyroidism qualified as stable when ophthalmopathy did not progress within 18 months. RNA transcripts provided the source from which TCR beta CDR3 regions were amplified. When the TCR CDR3 underwent first-round RT-PCR, the HTBI primer set was used. TCRdb recomputed calls from the multiplex PCR reads with MiXCR, one row per CDR3 protein. The table lists 600,000 to 800,000 distinct CDR3 sequences, around a third of them singletons. The source of the sample is a study of T cells in Graves' hyperthyroidism and ophthalmopathy. General study points: Blood also contained most expanded thyroid clonotypes above 0.001.

Deletions cut 4 bases from V and 6 bases from J, with 17 bases between. The CDR3 totals 14 residues. The V gene's germline CDR1 is SGDLS and CDR2 YYNGEE. The receptor's source is a middle-aged woman with Graves' hyperthyroidism. The chain links TRBV9 to TRBJ2-7; possible D gene TRBD1, 6 bases. Sequencing was performed on blood. CDR3: CASSSSGAGAEQYF. The DNA of the CDR3 is TGTGCCAGCAGCTCATCAGGGGCAGGGGCCGAGCAGTACTTC.